The 30 T cell receptor beta chains below come from one sample, sequenced in a study of shared clonotypes between healthy human individuals. Only in-frame clones appear in the TCRdb table, and some are missing; sequencing was by immunoSEQ multiplex PCR. The table lists about 1 million clones, 65% to 75% of them singletons, with roughly 1.5% in the top ten. The material sequenced was memory CD4+ T cells sorted from blood. Sample subset: CD45RA-negative fraction. The receptors come from a man aged 18 to 35 in good health.

This chain links TRBV5-1 with TRBJ2-2; D remains ambiguous. The V and J ends lost 2 bases and 7 bases respectively, with 6 bases between them. This CDR3 contains 12 residues. CDR1 is SGHRS and CDR2 is YFSETQ in the germline V gene. DNA for the CDR3: TGCGCCAGCAGCTTTAATAGCGGGGAGCTGTTTTTT. Its translation: CASSFNSGELFF.

To note about this clone: The sample holds other DNA sequences that translate to the same CDR3. The chain has TRBV25-1 and TRBJ2-7; 7 nucleotides agree with TRBD1. The CDR3 sequence is 15 residues long. The germline gives CDR1 MGHDK, CDR2 SYGVNS. Germline trimming cut 2 bases from V and 0 bases from J; bases unmatched to any gene: 4. The CDR3 region has the DNA TGTGCCAGCAGTGAACCGACAGGGAACTCCTACGAGCAGTACTTC. Encoded protein: CASSEPTGNSYEQYF.

V usage is TRBV11-3 and J usage is TRBJ2-1; D may match TRBD1 or TRBD2 (5 bases each). This CDR3 comprises 13 residues. V shed 3 bases and J shed 2 bases, with 5 bases lying between them. Germline V gene sequence: CDR1 SGHNT, CDR2 YENEEA. CDR3 nucleotide sequence: TGTGCCAGCAGCTTGGGGGCCTACAATGAGCAGTTCTTC. This codes for CASSLGAYNEQFF.

V is TRBV30 and J is TRBJ1-2; 8 bases match TRBD1. Per germline, CDR1 GTSNPN and CDR2 SVGIG (reference sequence). CDR3 length: 13 residues. The ends lost 5 bases at V and 2 bases at J; junction bases unmatched: 4. The CDR3 is CAWQGARNYGYTF. CDR3 DNA sequence: TGTGCCTGGCAGGGGGCGAGGAACTATGGCTACACCTTC.

In its sample, this clone was seen once. The CDR3 protein is CSENQGPDEQFF. The DNA for the CDR3 is TGCAGCGAAAATCAGGGCCCGGATGAGCAGTTCTTC. The chain recombines TRBV29-1 with TRBJ2-1; a possible D gene is TRBD1 (5 bases). Looked up from germline, CDR1 is SQVTM and CDR2 is ANQGSEA. V was shortened by 7 bases and J by 8 bases, with 15 bases between the two germline ends. This CDR3 is 12 amino acids long.

The CDR3 bases are TGCGCCAGCAGCTTTGGGACTAGCGGAGATACGCAGTATTTT. It yields the protein CASSFGTSGDTQYF. This chain links TRBV5-1 with TRBJ2-3, with 11 nucleotides matching TRBD2. CDR3 size: 14 residues. V trimming: 2 bases; J trimming: 5 bases; junction bases outside the gene matches: 1. Looked up from germline, CDR1 is SGHRS and CDR2 is YFSETQ.

This clone has a handful of counts. The chain uses TRBV9 and TRBJ2-1; D gene ambiguous. Germline V gives CDR1 SGDLS, CDR2 YYNGEE. V gave up 0 bases and J gave up 7 bases, with 11 bases separating them. This CDR3 contains 14 residues. The CDR3 DNA follows: TGTGCCAGCAGCGTAGCCGACCGGACGAATGAGCAGTTCTTC. It specifies CASSVADRTNEQFF.

This clone was detected a few times. The chain joins TRBV5-8 to TRBJ1-5; 7 bases are shared with TRBD1. The CDR3 is made up of 13 amino acids. Unmatched junction bases numbered 5, after V lost 5 bases and J lost 6 bases. Germline assignment: CDR1 SGHTS and CDR2 YDEGEE. The CDR3 spells CASRYRGGQPQHF. CDR3 in DNA: TGTGCCAGCAGATACAGGGGAGGTCAGCCCCAGCATTTT.

The chain links TRBV19 to TRBJ2-1; D call uncertain. CDR1 and CDR2 (germline): LNHDA, SQIVND (reference sequence). This CDR3 comprises 17 residues. Trimming took 2 bases from V and 0 from J, leaving 14 bases between them. The CDR3 reads CASSISGPRSSYNEQFF. The CDR3 DNA follows: TGTGCCAGTAGTATATCCGGGCCTAGGAGCTCCTACAATGAGCAGTTCTTC.

This clone showed up just a few times. This chain joins TRBV2 and TRBJ2-3, with 11 bases identical to TRBD2. CDR1 is SNHLY and CDR2 is FYNNEI in the germline V gene. This CDR3 is built from 15 residues. Trimming at V came to 6 bases and at J to 2 bases, leaving 4 bases not matched to a gene. In nucleotides, the CDR3 is TGTGCCAGCAGGAATAGCGGGAGGGACACAGATACGCAGTATTTT. It translates to CASRNSGRDTDTQYF.

The rearrangement links TRBV2 to TRBJ1-1, with D maybe TRBD1 (6 bases). Trimming removed 5 bases from V and 6 bases from J, with 13 bases in between. Germline CDR1 is SNHLY and CDR2 is FYNNEI. CDR3 size: 13 residues. The CDR3 sequence: CASSLSRQAEAFF. In nucleotides, the CDR3 is TGTGCCAGCAGTTTATCCCGACAGGCTGAAGCTTTCTTT.

The chain links TRBV5-1 to TRBJ2-3; D may correspond to TRBD1 or TRBD2 (7 bases each). CDR3 length equals 16 residues. Trimming shortened V by 3 bases and J by 1 base, and 15 bases separated the two germline ends. Germline V gene sequence: CDR1 SGHRS, CDR2 YFSETQ. Written as DNA, the CDR3 is TGCGCCAGCAGCTCCAGGGGAGGGGGCGGCACAGATACGCAGTATTTT. Its protein product is CASSSRGGGGTDTQYF.

The chain uses TRBV6-5 and TRBJ2-5, with TRBD1 as a possible D gene (6 bases). Germline V gives CDR1 MNHEY, CDR2 SVGAGI. The V end lost 6 bases, the J end lost 7 bases, and 18 bases lay between the germline ends. The CDR3 totals 14 residues. CDR3 loop: CASSYQQGRGTQYF. Written as DNA, the CDR3 is TGTGCCAGCAGCTACCAACAGGGTCGGGGGACCCAGTACTTC.

This clone was seen a few times. This sequence joins TRBV14 and TRBJ2-5; 8 bases are shared with TRBD2. CDR1 and CDR2 (germline): SGHDN, FVKESK. The trim removed 2 bases at V and 10 bases at J, leaving 9 bases unmatched. The CDR3 has 14 amino acids. CDR3 in amino acids: CASSQFAGGRDQYF. The CDR3 nucleotides are TGTGCCAGCAGCCAATTCGCGGGGGGACGGGACCAGTACTTC.

The genes are TRBV7-8 and TRBJ2-1; the match to TRBD1 covers 8 bases. Unmatched junction bases numbered 7, after V lost 8 bases and J lost 10 bases. The CDR3 runs 12 residues. In germline, CDR1 is SGHVS, CDR2 FQNEAQ. CDR3 sequence: CASRGTGEEQFF. The DNA of the CDR3 is TGTGCCAGCCGCGGGACAGGCGAGGAGCAGTTCTTC.

CDR3 loop: CASSRLPSNEKLFF. CDR3 nucleotide sequence: TGTGCCAGCAGCCGTCTTCCGTCTAATGAAAAACTGTTTTTT. V usage is TRBV7-6 and J usage is TRBJ1-4; D unclear. Germline V lookup: CDR1 SGHVS, CDR2 FNYEAQ. This CDR3 region has 14 residues. The V gene lost 5 bases and the J gene lost 3 bases, with 10 bases spanning the gap. Complete variable domain (other parts from reference TRBV7-6 and TRBJ1-4): GAGVSQSPRYKVTKRGQDVALRCDPISGHVSLYWYRQALGQGPEFLTYFNYEAQQDKSGLPNDRFSAERPEGSISTLTIQRTEQRDSAMYRCASSRLPSNEKLFFGSGTQLSVL.

On this clone itself: This same CDR3 is encoded by further DNA sequences in the sample. The chain links TRBV20-1 to TRBJ2-5, with no clear D. Trimming took off 6 bases at V and 0 bases at J, with 5 bases between the two ends. Germline CDR1 DFQATT, CDR2 SNEGSKA (reference sequence). The CDR3 has 11 residues. CDR3 protein: CSAGYQETQYF. The CDR3 nucleotides read TGCAGTGCCGGGTACCAAGAGACCCAGTACTTC.

This clone was detected only a few times. The chain links TRBV5-8 to TRBJ1-4; D call uncertain. CDR1 is SGHTS, CDR2 YDEGEE, per germline. Trimming removed 1 base from V and 3 bases from J, with 4 bases in between. This CDR3 has 13 amino acids. The CDR3 loop is CASSLRSNEKLFF. In DNA, the CDR3 is TGTGCCAGCAGCTTGCGTTCTAATGAAAAACTGTTTTTT.

This clone was detected a few times. The chain employs TRBV28 and TRBJ2-4, with 9 bases that match TRBD1. The CDR3 covers 17 residues. Trimming at V came to 6 bases and at J to 0 bases, leaving 9 bases not matched to a gene. In germline, CDR1 is MDHEN, CDR2 SYDVKM. CDR3 coding DNA: TGTGCCAGCAGGGCCATGGACAGGGGATTAGCCAAAAACATTCAGTACTTC. Protein: CASRAMDRGLAKNIQYF.

This clone has only a few counts. The chain joins TRBV30 to TRBJ2-1, with TRBD2 as a possible D gene (5 bases). V lost 2 bases and J lost 2, with 13 bases in between. Germline-derived CDR1 and CDR2 are GTSNPN and SVGIG (reference sequence). This CDR3 has 15 residues. The DNA for the CDR3 is TGTGCCTGGAGTCGGGAAAGCGTGGCCTACAATGAGCAGTTCTTC. As protein: CAWSRESVAYNEQFF.

Notes on this clone: The missing conserved phenylalanine or tryptophan at the end of this CDR3 makes a read error likely. Because the CDR3's place on the DNA is in doubt, the DNA is left out and the CDR3 is given as listed by TCRdb. The V gene is TRBV5-1, the J gene TRBJ1-2. The CDR3 sequence runs 12 residues, both termini included. The germline V gene encodes CDR1 SGHRS and CDR2 YFSETQ. The CDR3 sequence is CASSLSTVEAVQ.

V is TRBV30 and J is TRBJ1-6; TRBD1 is a possible D gene (5 bases). The germline V and J ends were trimmed by 2 bases and 8 bases, with 10 bases remaining between them. The CDR3 runs to 13 residues. Germline loops: CDR1 GTSNPN, CDR2 SVGIG (reference sequence). CDR3 coding DNA: TGTGCCTGGAGTTTAGACAGAGATTCACCCCTCCACTTT. Translating it yields CAWSLDRDSPLHF.

This clone has just a few counts. The sample holds other DNA sequences that translate to the same CDR3. The chain combines TRBV6-5 with TRBJ2-5; D is possibly TRBD1 or TRBD2 (5 bases each). Between the trimmed V and J ends, which lost 5 bases and 5 bases, there was a span of 12 bases. Germline CDR1 MNHEY, CDR2 SVGAGI. The CDR3 spans 13 residues. The CDR3 region is CASSPGLAETQYF. CDR3 DNA: TGTGCCAGCAGTCCAGGGCTAGCTGAGACCCAGTACTTC.

V and J are TRBV5-5 and TRBJ1-5, with 8 bases lining up with TRBD1. This CDR3 has 17 amino acids. With 4 bases clipped from V and 1 base from J, the junction kept 10 bases outside the gene matches. Germline assignment: CDR1 SGHKS and CDR2 YYEKEE (reference sequence). In DNA, the CDR3 is TGTGCCAGCAGCCCCAGATCCCGGGACAGGAGCAATCAGCCCCAGCATTTT. As protein: CASSPRSRDRSNQPQHF.

This clone was seen only a few times. The chain has TRBV11-1 and TRBJ2-7, with D perhaps given as TRBD1 or TRBD2 (5 bases each). In germline, CDR1 is SGHAT, CDR2 FQDESV (reference sequence). The CDR3 has 15 amino acids. V lost 0 bases and J lost 2, with 11 bases in between. The CDR3, as DNA: TGTGCCAGCAGCTTAGCGTGGGGGATAACCTACGAGCAGTACTTC. Translation gives CASSLAWGITYEQYF.

The rearrangement links TRBV11-3 to TRBJ1-2, with D maybe TRBD1 (6 bases). Germline CDR1 reads SGHNT; CDR2 reads YENEEA. The CDR3 totals 12 residues. Deletions cut 3 bases from V and 8 bases from J, with 10 bases between. The CDR3 spells CASSFRGLGYTF. CDR3 nucleotides: TGTGCCAGCAGCTTCCGGGGGCTCGGCTACACCTTC.

The V gene is TRBV19, the J gene TRBJ2-1; TRBD1 matches at 7 bases. This CDR3 contains 14 residues. V shed 6 bases and J 10 bases; nucleotides not matched to a gene: 12. Germline CDR1 is LNHDA and CDR2 is SQIVND (reference sequence). The CDR3 DNA reads as TGTGCCAGTAGGGCGAGACAGGGTCGGGACGAGCAGTTCTTC. This translates into CASRARQGRDEQFF.

Worth noting for this clone: Other DNA sequences in the sample encode the same CDR3. The chain has TRBV6-1 and TRBJ2-6; D possibly corresponds to TRBD2 (6 bases). Trimming took 4 bases from V and 1 from J, leaving 8 bases between them. The CDR3 runs 15 residues. The V gene's germline CDR1 is MNHNS and CDR2 SASEGT. The CDR3 DNA follows: TGTGCCAGCAGTGGACGGGGGTCTGGGGCCAACGTCCTGACTTTC. Translating gives CASSGRGSGANVLTF.

This chain joins TRBV9 and TRBJ1-2; D uncertain. In germline, CDR1 is SGDLS, CDR2 YYNGEE. V lost 3 bases and J lost 0, with 21 bases in between. This CDR3 has 18 residues. CDR3 nucleotide sequence: TGTGCCAGCAGCGCCTACGGGGTAGGCAAAAGTACTAACTATGGCTACACCTTC. It is translated as CASSAYGVGKSTNYGYTF.

The sample holds a few counts of this clone. The rearrangement links TRBV14 to TRBJ1-2, with TRBD1 matching over 9 bases. V was clipped by 4 bases and J by 7 bases; unmatched bases: 16. The CDR3 has 17 amino acids. Looked up from germline, CDR1 is SGHDN and CDR2 is FVKESK. The CDR3 sequence is CASSPYLGTGLVGGYTF. For the CDR3, the DNA is TGTGCCAGCAGCCCGTACCTCGGGACAGGGCTGGTCGGTGGCTACACCTTC.